The entry below gives a single T cell receptor beta chain sequence along with its context. Germline CDR1 is MGHRA and CDR2 is YSYEKL. There are 13 residues in the CDR3. V lost 4 bases and J 0 bases, leaving 6 bases between the germline ends. The sample belongs to a study of blood T cell repertoires in COVID-19. Overall study context: Sample material is recorded as cDNA or gDNA derived from T cells, B-cell-depleted T cells, or PBMCs.

Per the original methods: Quantification of nucleated cells was approximated via reference gene primer amplification. Measured with immunoSEQ multiplex PCR; TCRdb has only the in-frame clones, and not every one. The V and J calls and clone size are taken from that table; D and trimming were inferred from the DNA. Altogether about 170,000 clones are present, less than 80% being singletons, with the ten largest covering roughly 19%. The V gene is TRBV4-1, the J gene TRBJ1-1, with D unclear. The sequencing sample was made of PBMCs or T cells enriched from blood (not recorded which). This clonotype was sampled from a woman in her sixties or seventies in a cohort exposed to, infected with or recovered from COVID-19 (not recorded which). For the CDR3, the DNA is TGCGCCAGCAGCCTATATATGAACACTGAAGCTTTCTTT. It specifies CASSLYMNTEAFF.